The following is a T cell receptor beta chain sequence with its context. The CDR3 extends over 13 amino acids. V lost 7 bases and J lost 5; bases outside the gene matches: 5. CDR1 is LGHNT and CDR2 is FRNRAP in the germline V gene. The data originate from a study of OX40 agonist ivuxolimab in advanced cancers. Study at large: In this cohort, patients received ivuxolimab, an agonistic anti-OX40 (CD134) antibody. Dose-escalation subjects each had hepatocellular carcinoma, melanoma, renal cell or head and neck cancer.

Libraries were prepared by immunoSEQ multiplex PCR; TCRdb keeps only in-frame clonotypes and omits some of them. The table shows tens of thousands of clones, with roughly 84% occurring only once. The V and J genes are TRBV12-5 and TRBJ2-1; 7 bases agree with TRBD1. This specimen was CD4+ or CD8+ T cells sorted from blood, taken in a trial of the OX40 agonist ivuxolimab. The receptor was derived from an adult with an advanced solid tumor such as melanoma, head and neck, liver or kidney cancer. CDR3 bases: TGTGCTAGTGCCCGCGACAGGGACAATGAGCAGTTCTTC. Translating gives CASARDRDNEQFF.